The 7 T cell receptor beta chains below all came from one sample that was sequenced in a study of blood T cell repertoires in COVID-19. Profiled with immunoSEQ multiplex PCR; TCRdb holds only in-frame clones, not every one. Altogether 250,000 or so clones are present, approximately 88% being singletons, with the ten largest covering about 4%. Material: PBMCs or T cells enriched from blood (not recorded which). These receptors were taken from a woman aged 30 to 39 who had been exposed to COVID-19.

The rearrangement joins TRBV2 to TRBJ1-6, with D maybe TRBD1 (6 bases). There are 14 residues in the CDR3. Germline V CDR1 and CDR2: SNHLY, FYNNEI. The V gene lost 5 bases and the J gene lost 4 bases, with 9 bases spanning the gap. CDR3 bases: TGTGCCAGCAGTCAGGACAGTTATAATTCACCCCTCCACTTT. It yields the protein CASSQDSYNSPLHF.

The chain recombines TRBV28 with TRBJ2-7; the D gene is possibly TRBD2 (5 bases). Germline V gene lookup returns CDR1 MDHEN and CDR2 SYDVKM. This CDR3 comprises 13 residues. Trimming shortened V by 5 bases and J by 6 bases, and 14 bases separated the two germline ends. CDR3 sequence (DNA): TGTGCCAGCAGTGTTCAGCTAGCTTTCGAGCAGTACTTC. Translation: CASSVQLAFEQYF.

The chain joins TRBV5-1 to TRBJ2-3; D may be TRBD2 (5 bases). The germline V and J ends were trimmed by 7 bases and 4 bases, with 10 bases remaining between them. The CDR3 length is 12 residues. Germline CDR1 reads SGHRS; CDR2 reads YFSETQ. The chain's CDR3 is CASGRGPDTQYF. The CDR3 DNA reads as TGCGCCAGCGGTAGAGGGCCAGATACGCAGTATTTT. The variable domain in full, with the rest retrieved from reference TRBV5-1 and TRBJ2-3, is KAGVTQTPRYLIKTRGQQVTLSCSPISGHRSVSWYQQTPGQGLQFLFEYFSETQRNKGNFPGRFSGRQFSNSRSEMNVSTLELGDSALYLCASGRGPDTQYFGPGTRLTVL.

The chain carries TRBV2 and TRBJ1-1; 7 bases align to TRBD1. The length of the CDR3 is 15 residues. V lost 6 bases and J lost 0; bases outside the gene matches: 7. The V gene's germline CDR1 is SNHLY and CDR2 FYNNEI. CDR3 residues: CASSFDRVMNTEAFF. The CDR3 bases are TGTGCCAGCAGCTTTGACAGGGTTATGAACACTGAAGCTTTCTTT.

Comments on this clone: The identical CDR3 is also encoded by other nucleotide sequences in the sample. V usage is TRBV9 and J usage is TRBJ1-5; perhaps TRBD1 as D (5 bases). Trimming took off 2 bases at V and 5 bases at J, with 8 bases between the two ends. The CDR3 runs 13 residues. The germline V gene encodes CDR1 SGDLS and CDR2 YYNGEE. CDR3 sequence reads: CASSVTGDQPQHF. The CDR3 DNA sequence: TGTGCCAGCAGCGTTACGGGGGATCAGCCCCAGCATTTT.

The gene calls are TRBV27 and TRBJ1-1; possible D gene TRBD1, 6 bases. CDR3 length: 13 residues. From germline, CDR1 is MNHEY and CDR2 SMNVEV (reference sequence). Trimming cost V 4 bases and J 7 bases, with 13 bases left between them. The CDR3 here is CASSWGGALEAFF. The CDR3 DNA reads as TGTGCCAGCAGTTGGGGGGGGGCTCTTGAAGCTTTCTTT.

This clone was observed a single time. V gene TRBV29-1 combines with J gene TRBJ2-3; 8 nucleotides align to TRBD2. Germline CDR1 and CDR2: SQVTM and ANQGSEA. CDR3 length: 12 residues. Trimming at V came to 3 bases and at J to 9 bases, leaving 5 bases not matched to a gene. CDR3 sequence: CSVESSGGTQYF. CDR3 coding DNA: TGCAGCGTTGAGAGTTCGGGGGGGACGCAGTATTTT.